A selection of T cell receptor beta chains follows, all from one sample in a study of T cell clones after liver transplantation. Assay: immunoSEQ multiplex PCR; the TCRdb copy retains only in-frame clones and omits some. The sample shows about 76,000 clones, approximately 87% of them seen only once. The sample here was CD4+ T cells from blood, taken at the 22-month timepoint. These TCRs come from a human patient who received a liver transplant. Some T cells may have come from the graft donor. CDR3s include the opening cysteine and the closing phenylalanine or tryptophan. D genes are given only for firm matches. Clone size appears in some rows only: once, few, many, or a class for an expanded clone.

TRBV7-9,TRBJ1-3,.,.,CASSAVGVSGNTIYF,TGTGCCAGCAGCGCTGTGGGCGTTTCTGGAAACACCATATATTTT
TRBV5-1,TRBJ1-1,.,TRBD1,CASSSRGQGAAEAFF,TGCGCCAGCAGCTCACGAGGACAGGGGGCGGCTGAAGCTTTCTTT
TRBV6-4,TRBJ2-3,.,.,CASSCKRSGDTQYF,TGTGCCAGCAGTTGTAAACGGAGTGGAGATACGCAGTATTTT
TRBV9,TRBJ2-3,.,TRBD2,CASSAGTSGSGDTQYF,TGTGCCAGCAGCGCCGGGACTAGCGGGAGTGGGGATACGCAGTATTTT
TRBV7-2,TRBJ2-7,once,.,CASSLGLPGTHRYEQYF,TGTGCCAGCAGCTTAGGTCTCCCCGGGACACACCGTTACGAGCAGTACTTC
TRBV9,TRBJ1-4,.,.,CASSGTPSGGEKLFF,TGTGCCAGCAGCGGCACACCCAGTGGGGGAGAAAAACTGTTTTTT
TRBV6-5,TRBJ2-1,.,.,CASSRGHYNEQFF,TGTGCCAGCAGCCGCGGACATTACAATGAGCAGTTCTTC
TRBV5-6,TRBJ1-1,.,.,CASSGRVNTEAFF,TGTGCCAGCAGCGGGAGGGTGAACACTGAAGCTTTCTTT
TRBV29-1,TRBJ1-3,.,.,CSVAHRDGTGNTIYF,TGCAGCGTTGCACACAGGGATGGAACTGGAAACACCATATATTTT
TRBV9,TRBJ2-1,.,TRBD2,CASLSGSRNEQFF,TGTGCCAGCCTTAGCGGGAGTAGGAATGAGCAGTTCTTC
TRBV2,TRBJ1-2,once,TRBD1,CASSAGGGTGYGYTF,TGTGCCAGCAGTGCGGGAGGGGGGACAGGCTATGGCTACACCTTC
TRBV6-5,TRBJ2-3,.,.,CASTQRDTQYF,TGTGCCAGCACCCAGCGAGATACGCAGTATTTT
TRBV6-5,TRBJ2-7,.,TRBD1,CASSYSRRGRYEQYF,TGTGCCAGCAGTTACTCTCGTAGGGGGCGGTACGAGCAGTACTTC
TRBV29-1,TRBJ2-3,.,.,CSVGGETQYF,TGCAGCGTTGGGGGGGAGACGCAGTATTTT
TRBV15,TRBJ2-2,.,.,CATQRGRVLGRTGELFF,TGTGCCACCCAAAGGGGGAGAGTTTTGGGTCGGACCGGGGAGCTGTTTTTT
TRBV2,TRBJ2-5,.,.,CASSEAPRTQYF,TGTGCCAGCAGTGAAGCGCCACGGACCCAGTACTTC
TRBV4-3,TRBJ2-4,.,.,CASSRIQGIQYF,TGCGCCAGCAGCCGAATTCAAGGCATTCAGTACTTC
TRBV7-2,TRBJ2-5,few,.,CASSLGLAISGTQYF,TGTGCCAGCAGCTTAGGGCTAGCGATCTCAGGGACCCAGTACTTC
TRBV5-1,TRBJ1-3,once,.,CASSLGLDTYSGNTIYF,TGCGCCAGCAGCTTGGGGTTGGACACTTACTCTGGAAACACCATATATTTT
TRBV5-1,TRBJ2-7,.,.,CASSPTRVEQYF,TGCGCCAGCAGCCCTACTCGGGTCGAGCAGTACTTC
TRBV5-6,TRBJ1-2,.,TRBD1,CASSVRTGLGYTF,TGTGCCAGCAGCGTCAGGACAGGGCTTGGCTACACCTTC
TRBV2,TRBJ1-6,.,.,CASRGDLTAGSPLHF,TGTGCCAGCAGGGGCGATCTGACAGCGGGCTCACCCCTCCACTTT